These 4 T cell receptor beta chains originate from one sample sequenced in a study of early T cells in non-severe SARS-CoV-2 infection. MiXCR, run by TCRdb on the 5' RACE reads, gives a single entry per CDR3 protein. The data contain 70,000 to 95,000 distinct CDR3 sequences, roughly 14% of them singletons. Specimen: whole blood. These receptors came from an adult who was a healthcare worker with PCR-confirmed SARS-CoV-2 infection or an uninfected control (not recorded which).

This clonotype was counted between two and nine times. The chain employs TRBV5-4 and TRBJ1-2; TRBD1 agrees at 8 bases. The CDR3 is 14 amino acids. Germline CDR1 reads SGHNT; CDR2 reads YYREEE (reference sequence). The trim removed 2 bases at V and 4 bases at J, leaving 4 bases unmatched. This chain's CDR3 is CASSFPGGAYGYTF. The CDR3 DNA reads as TGTGCCAGCAGCTTCCCAGGGGGCGCCTATGGCTACACCTTC.

This rearrangement joins TRBV6-1 to TRBJ1-1, with D unresolved. CDR1 is MNHNS, CDR2 SASEGT, per germline. Deletions cut 7 bases from V and 0 bases from J, with 12 bases between. This CDR3 comprises 14 residues. The DNA for the CDR3 is TGTGCCAGCACCCTCCCTGGATTGAACACTGAAGCTTTCTTT. Translating gives CASTLPGLNTEAFF.

This clonotype was detected only once. V usage is TRBV9 and J usage is TRBJ2-2; 7 nucleotides match TRBD2. The trim removed 4 bases at V and 4 bases at J, leaving 16 bases unmatched. The CDR3 sequence is 18 residues long. Germline CDR1 and CDR2: SGDLS and YYNGEE. In DNA form, the CDR3 reads TGTGCCAGCAGCTCCCGACGACTACAGCGGGGTTTCACCGGGGAGCTGTTTTTT. This sequence encodes CASSSRRLQRGFTGELFF.

Many counts were recorded for this clonotype. V and J are TRBV20-1 and TRBJ2-1; unclear D gene. Between the trimmed V and J ends, which lost 0 bases and 8 bases, there was a span of 11 bases. This CDR3 has 13 amino acids. Germline CDR1 reads DFQATT; CDR2 reads SNEGSKA (reference sequence). The CDR3 nucleotides read TGCAGTGCTAGAGACCGACTCCGACATGAGCAGTTCTTC. Protein: CSARDRLRHEQFF.